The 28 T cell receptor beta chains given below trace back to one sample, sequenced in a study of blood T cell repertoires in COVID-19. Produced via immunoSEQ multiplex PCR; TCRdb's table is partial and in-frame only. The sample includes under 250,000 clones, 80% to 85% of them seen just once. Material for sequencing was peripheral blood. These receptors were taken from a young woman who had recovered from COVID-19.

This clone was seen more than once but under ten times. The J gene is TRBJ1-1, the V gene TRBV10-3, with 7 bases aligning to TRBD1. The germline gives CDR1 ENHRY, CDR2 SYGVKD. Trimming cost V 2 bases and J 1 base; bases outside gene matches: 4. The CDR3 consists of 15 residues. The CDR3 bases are TGTGCCATCAGTGAGCTGACAGGGAGGAACACTGAAGCTTTCTTT. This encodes CAISELTGRNTEAFF.

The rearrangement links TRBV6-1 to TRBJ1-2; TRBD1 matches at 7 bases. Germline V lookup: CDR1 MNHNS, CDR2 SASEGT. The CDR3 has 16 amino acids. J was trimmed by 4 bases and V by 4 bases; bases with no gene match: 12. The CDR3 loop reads CASSASARGDSYGYTF. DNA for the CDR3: TGTGCCAGCAGTGCATCTGCTCGCGGGGACAGCTATGGCTACACCTTC.

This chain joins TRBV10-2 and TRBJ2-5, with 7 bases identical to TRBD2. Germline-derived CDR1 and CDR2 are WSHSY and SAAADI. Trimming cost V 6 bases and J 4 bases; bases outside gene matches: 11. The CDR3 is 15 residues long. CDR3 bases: TGCGCCAGCAGAGGCGGGAGTCATGTTATAGAGACCCAGTACTTC. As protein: CASRGGSHVIETQYF.

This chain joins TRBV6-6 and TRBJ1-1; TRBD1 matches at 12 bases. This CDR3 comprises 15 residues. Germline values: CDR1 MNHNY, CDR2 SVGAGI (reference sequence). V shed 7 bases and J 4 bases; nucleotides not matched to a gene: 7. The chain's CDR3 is CASMLGTGGGTEAFF. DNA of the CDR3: TGTGCCAGCATGCTCGGGACAGGGGGCGGCACTGAAGCTTTCTTT.

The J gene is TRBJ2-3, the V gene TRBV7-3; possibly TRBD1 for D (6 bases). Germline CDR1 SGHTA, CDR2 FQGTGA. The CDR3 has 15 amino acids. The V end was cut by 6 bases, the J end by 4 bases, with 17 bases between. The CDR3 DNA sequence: TGTGCCAGCAGTAACACAGGGAATCGGGCAGATACGCAGTATTTT. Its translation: CASSNTGNRADTQYF.

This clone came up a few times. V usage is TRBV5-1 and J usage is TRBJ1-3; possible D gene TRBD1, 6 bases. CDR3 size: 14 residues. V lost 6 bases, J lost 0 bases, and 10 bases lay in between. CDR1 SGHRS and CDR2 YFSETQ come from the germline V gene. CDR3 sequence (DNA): TGCGCCAGCACACAAGGGGGCTCTGGAAACACCATATATTTT. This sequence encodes CASTQGGSGNTIYF.

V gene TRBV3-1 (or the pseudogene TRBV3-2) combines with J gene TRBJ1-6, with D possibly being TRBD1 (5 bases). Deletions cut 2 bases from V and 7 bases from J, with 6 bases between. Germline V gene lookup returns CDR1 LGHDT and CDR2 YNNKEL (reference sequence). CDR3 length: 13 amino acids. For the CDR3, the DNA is TGTGCCAGCAGCCAACAGGGAAATTCACCCCTCCACTTT. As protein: CASSQQGNSPLHF.

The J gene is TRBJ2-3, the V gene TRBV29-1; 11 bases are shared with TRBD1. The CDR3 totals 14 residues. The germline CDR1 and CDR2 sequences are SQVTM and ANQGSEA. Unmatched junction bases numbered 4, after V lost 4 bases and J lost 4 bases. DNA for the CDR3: TGCAGCGTTGGCTGGGACAGGGGGGCAGATACGCAGTATTTT. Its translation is CSVGWDRGADTQYF.

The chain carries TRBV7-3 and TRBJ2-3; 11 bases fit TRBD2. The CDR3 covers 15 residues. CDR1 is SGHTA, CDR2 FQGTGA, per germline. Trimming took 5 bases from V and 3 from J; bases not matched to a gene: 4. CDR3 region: CASSRGTSGTDTQYF. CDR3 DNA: TGTGCCAGCAGCCGAGGGACTAGCGGTACAGATACGCAGTATTTT.

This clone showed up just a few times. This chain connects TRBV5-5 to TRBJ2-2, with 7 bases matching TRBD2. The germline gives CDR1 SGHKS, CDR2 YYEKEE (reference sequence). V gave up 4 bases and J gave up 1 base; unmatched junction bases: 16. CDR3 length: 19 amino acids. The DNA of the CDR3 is TGTGCCAGCAGCCCTGGGACCTCTAACGGGAGGCGGAACACCGGGGAGCTGTTTTTT. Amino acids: CASSPGTSNGRRNTGELFF. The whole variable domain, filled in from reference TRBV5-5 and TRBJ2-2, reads DAGVTQSPTHLIKTRGQQVTLRCSPISGHKSVSWYQQVLGQGPQFIFQYYEKEERGRGNFPDRFSARQFPNYSSELNVNALLLGDSALYLCASSPGTSNGRRNTGELFFGEGSRLTVL.

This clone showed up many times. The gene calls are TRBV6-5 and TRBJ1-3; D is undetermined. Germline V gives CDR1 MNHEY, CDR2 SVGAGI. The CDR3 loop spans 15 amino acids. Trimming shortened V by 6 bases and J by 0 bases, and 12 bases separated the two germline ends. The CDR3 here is CASSNVGGSGNTIYF. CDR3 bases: TGTGCCAGCAGCAACGTCGGAGGCTCTGGAAACACCATATATTTT.

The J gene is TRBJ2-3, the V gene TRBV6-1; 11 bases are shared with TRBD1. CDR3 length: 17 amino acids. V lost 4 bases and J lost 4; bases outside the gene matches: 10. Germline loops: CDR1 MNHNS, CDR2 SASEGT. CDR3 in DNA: TGTGCCAGCAGTGCCGGGACAGGGGGTTTTGGCCCAGATACGCAGTATTTT. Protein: CASSAGTGGFGPDTQYF.

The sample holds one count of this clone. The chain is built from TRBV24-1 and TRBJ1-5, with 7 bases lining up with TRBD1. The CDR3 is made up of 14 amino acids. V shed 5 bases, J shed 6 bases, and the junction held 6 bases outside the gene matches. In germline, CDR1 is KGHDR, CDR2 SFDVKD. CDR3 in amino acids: CATSARQGGQPQHF. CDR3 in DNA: TGTGCCACCAGTGCAAGACAGGGCGGTCAGCCCCAGCATTTT.

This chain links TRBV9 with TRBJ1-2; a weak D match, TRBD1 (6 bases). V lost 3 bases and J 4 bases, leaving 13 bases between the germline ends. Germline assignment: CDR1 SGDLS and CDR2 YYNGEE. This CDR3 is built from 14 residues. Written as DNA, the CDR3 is TGTGCCAGCAGCGCCCCACAGGGAACCTATGGCTACACCTTC. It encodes CASSAPQGTYGYTF.

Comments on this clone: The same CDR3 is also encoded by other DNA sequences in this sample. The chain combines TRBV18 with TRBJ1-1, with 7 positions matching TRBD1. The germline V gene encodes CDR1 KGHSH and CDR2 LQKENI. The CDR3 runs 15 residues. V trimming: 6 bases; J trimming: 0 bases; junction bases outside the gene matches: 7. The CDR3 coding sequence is TGTGCCAGCTCCCCGGGACAGCGGATGAACACTGAAGCTTTCTTT. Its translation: CASSPGQRMNTEAFF.

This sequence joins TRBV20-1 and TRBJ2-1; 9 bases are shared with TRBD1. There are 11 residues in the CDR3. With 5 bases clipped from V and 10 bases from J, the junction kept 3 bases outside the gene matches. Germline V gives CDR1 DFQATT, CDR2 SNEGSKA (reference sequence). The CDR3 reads CSAPTGGEQFF. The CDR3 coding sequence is TGCAGTGCTCCGACAGGGGGGGAGCAGTTCTTC.

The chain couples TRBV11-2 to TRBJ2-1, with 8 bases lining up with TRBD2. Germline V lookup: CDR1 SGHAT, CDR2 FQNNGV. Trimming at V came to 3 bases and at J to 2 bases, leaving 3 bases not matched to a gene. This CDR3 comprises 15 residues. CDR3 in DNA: TGTGCCAGCAGCTTTAGCGGGACAACCTACAATGAGCAGTTCTTC. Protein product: CASSFSGTTYNEQFF.

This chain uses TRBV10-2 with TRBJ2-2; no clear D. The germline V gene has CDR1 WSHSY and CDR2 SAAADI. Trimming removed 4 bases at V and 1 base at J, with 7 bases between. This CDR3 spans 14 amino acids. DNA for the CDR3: TGCGCCAGCAGTGTCCGACAGAACACCGGGGAGCTGTTTTTT. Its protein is CASSVRQNTGELFF.

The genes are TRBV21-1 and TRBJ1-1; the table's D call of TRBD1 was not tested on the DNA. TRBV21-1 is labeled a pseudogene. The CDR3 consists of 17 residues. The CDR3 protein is CASSKGIKGTGAPEAFF. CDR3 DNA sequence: TGTGCCAGCAGCAAAGGGATAAAAGGGACAGGGGCCCCTGAAGCTTTCTTT.

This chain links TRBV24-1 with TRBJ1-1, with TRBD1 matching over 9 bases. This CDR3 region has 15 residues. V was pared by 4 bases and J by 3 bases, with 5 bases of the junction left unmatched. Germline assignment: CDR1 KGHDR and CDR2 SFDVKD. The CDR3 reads CATSEAGTGYTEAFF. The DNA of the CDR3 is TGTGCCACCAGTGAAGCCGGGACAGGGTACACTGAAGCTTTCTTT.

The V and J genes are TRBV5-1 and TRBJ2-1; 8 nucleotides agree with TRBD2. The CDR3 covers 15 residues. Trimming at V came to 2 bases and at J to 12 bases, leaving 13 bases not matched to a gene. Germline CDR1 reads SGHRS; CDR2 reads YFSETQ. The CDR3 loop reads CASSFEASGPLGQFF. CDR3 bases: TGCGCCAGCAGCTTCGAGGCTAGCGGGCCTTTAGGGCAGTTCTTC. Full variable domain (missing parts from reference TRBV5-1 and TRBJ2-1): KAGVTQTPRYLIKTRGQQVTLSCSPISGHRSVSWYQQTPGQGLQFLFEYFSETQRNKGNFPGRFSGRQFSNSRSEMNVSTLELGDSALYLCASSFEASGPLGQFFGPGTRLTVL.

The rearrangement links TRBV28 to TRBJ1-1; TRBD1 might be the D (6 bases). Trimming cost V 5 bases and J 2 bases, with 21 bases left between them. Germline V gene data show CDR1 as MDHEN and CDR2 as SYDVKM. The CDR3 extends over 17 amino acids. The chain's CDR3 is CASSTAPAGAGNTEAFF. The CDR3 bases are TGTGCCAGCAGTACCGCCCCTGCAGGGGCAGGAAACACTGAAGCTTTCTTT.

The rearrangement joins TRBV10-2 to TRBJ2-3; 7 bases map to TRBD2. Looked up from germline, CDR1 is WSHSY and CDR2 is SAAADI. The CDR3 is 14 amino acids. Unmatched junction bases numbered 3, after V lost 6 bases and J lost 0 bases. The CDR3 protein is CASRAGASTDTQYF. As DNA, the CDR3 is TGCGCCAGCAGGGCGGGAGCTAGCACAGATACGCAGTATTTT.

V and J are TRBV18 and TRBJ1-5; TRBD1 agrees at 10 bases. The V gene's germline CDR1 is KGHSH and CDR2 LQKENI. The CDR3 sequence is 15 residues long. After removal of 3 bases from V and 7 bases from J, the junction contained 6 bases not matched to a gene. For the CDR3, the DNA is TGTGCCAGCTCACCGGGACAGGGGTACTGGCAGCCCCAGCATTTT. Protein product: CASSPGQGYWQPQHF.

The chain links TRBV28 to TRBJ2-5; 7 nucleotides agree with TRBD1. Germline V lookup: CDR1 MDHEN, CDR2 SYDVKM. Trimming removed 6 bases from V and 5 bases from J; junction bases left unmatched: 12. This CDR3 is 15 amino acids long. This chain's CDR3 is CASSSTTTGLETQYF. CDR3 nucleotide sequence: TGTGCCAGCAGCTCCACCACGACAGGGTTGGAGACCCAGTACTTC.

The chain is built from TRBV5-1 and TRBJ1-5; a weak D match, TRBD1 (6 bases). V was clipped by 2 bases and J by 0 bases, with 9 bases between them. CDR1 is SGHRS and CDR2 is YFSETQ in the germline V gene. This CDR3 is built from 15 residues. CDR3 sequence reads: CASSFTGLSNQPQHF. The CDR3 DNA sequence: TGCGCCAGCAGCTTTACAGGGCTTAGCAATCAGCCCCAGCATTTT.

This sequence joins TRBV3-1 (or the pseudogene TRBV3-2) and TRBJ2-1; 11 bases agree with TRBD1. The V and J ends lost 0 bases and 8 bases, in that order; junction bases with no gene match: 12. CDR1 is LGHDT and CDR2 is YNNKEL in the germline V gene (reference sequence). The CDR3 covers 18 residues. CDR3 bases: TGTGCCAGCAGCCAAGAAAGGAGGACAGGGGGCTTCGTCGATGAGCAGTTCTTC. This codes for CASSQERRTGGFVDEQFF.

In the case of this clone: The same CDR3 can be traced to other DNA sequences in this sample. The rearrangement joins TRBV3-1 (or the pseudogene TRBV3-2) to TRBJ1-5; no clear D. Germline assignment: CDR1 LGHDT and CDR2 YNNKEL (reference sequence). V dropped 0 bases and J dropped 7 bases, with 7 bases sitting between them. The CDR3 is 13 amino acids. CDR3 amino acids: CASSQDRGQPQHF. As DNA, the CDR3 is TGTGCCAGCAGCCAAGATAGAGGACAGCCCCAGCATTTT.